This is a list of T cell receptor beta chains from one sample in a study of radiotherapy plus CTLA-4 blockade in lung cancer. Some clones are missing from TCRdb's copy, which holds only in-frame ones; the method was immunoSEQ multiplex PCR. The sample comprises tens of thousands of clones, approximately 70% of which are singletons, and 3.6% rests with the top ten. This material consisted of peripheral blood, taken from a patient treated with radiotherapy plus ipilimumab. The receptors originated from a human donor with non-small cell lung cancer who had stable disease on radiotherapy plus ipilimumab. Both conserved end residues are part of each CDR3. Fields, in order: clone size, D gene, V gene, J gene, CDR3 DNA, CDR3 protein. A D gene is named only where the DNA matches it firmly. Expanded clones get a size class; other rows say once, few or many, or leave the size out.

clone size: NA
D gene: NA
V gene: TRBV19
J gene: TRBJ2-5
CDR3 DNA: TGTGCCAGTAGTATAGGCGGAGCCCAAGAGACCCAGTACTTC
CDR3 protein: CASSIGGAQETQYF

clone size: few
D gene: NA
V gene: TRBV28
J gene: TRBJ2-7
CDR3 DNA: TGTGCCAGCAGTTTATTCGGGGGGCTAAAGGCCTACGAGCAGTACTTC
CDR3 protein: CASSLFGGLKAYEQYF

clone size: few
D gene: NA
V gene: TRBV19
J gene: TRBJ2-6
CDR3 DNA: TGTGCCAGTAGTATAGGGCCCCGGGGCTCTGGGGCCAACGTCCTGACTTTC
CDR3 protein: CASSIGPRGSGANVLTF

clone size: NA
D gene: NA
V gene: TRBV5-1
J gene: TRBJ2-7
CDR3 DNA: TGCGCCAGCAGCTTACAGGACTACGAGCAGTACTTC
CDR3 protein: CASSLQDYEQYF

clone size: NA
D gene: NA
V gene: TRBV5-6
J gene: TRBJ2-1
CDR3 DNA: TGTGCCAGCAGCCGGGTGGGGGGACGGGTCTTC
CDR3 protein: CASSRVGGRVF

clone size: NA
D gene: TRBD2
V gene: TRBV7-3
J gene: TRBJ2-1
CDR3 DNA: TGTGCCAGCAGCTTAAAAATACAAGGTCCTCGGGCTAGCGGGAGGGTGAGCTCCTACAATGAGCAGTTCTTC
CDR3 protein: CASSLKIQGPRASGRVSSYNEQFF

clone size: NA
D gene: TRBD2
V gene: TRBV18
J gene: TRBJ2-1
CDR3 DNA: TGTGCCAGCTCACCAAGCGGGGTTAACAATGAGCAGTTCTTC
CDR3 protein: CASSPSGVNNEQFF

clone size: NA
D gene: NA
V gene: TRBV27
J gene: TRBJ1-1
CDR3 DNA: TGTGCCAGCAGTTCTACCCCACAGGCTCGCACTGAAGCTTTCTTT
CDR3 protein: CASSSTPQARTEAFF

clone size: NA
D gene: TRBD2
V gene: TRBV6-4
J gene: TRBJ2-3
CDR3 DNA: TGTGCCAGCAGTTGGACTAGCGCCACAGATACGCAGTATTTT
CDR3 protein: CASSWTSATDTQYF

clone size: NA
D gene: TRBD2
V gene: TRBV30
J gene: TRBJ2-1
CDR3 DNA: TGTGCCTGTCCTAGCGGGAGGAGCTCCTACAATGAGCAGTTCTTC
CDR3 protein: CACPSGRSSYNEQFF

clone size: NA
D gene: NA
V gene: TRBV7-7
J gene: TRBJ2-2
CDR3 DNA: TGTGCTAGCAGCCGGAGGGCAGCGAGTGCCGGGGAGCTGTTTTTT
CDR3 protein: CASSRRAASAGELFF